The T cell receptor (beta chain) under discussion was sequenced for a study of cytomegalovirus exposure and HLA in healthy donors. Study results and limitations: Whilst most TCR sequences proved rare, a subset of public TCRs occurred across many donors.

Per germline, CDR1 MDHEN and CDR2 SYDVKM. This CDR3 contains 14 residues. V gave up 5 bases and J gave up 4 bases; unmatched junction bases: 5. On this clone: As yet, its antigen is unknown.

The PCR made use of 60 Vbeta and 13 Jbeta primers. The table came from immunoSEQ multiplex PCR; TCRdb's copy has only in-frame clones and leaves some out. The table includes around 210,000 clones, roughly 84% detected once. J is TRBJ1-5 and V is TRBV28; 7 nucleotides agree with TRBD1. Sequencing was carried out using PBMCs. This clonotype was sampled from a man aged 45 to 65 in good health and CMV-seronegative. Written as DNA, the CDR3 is TGTGCCAGCAGTGGGACAGTCATGAATCAGCCCCAGCATTTT. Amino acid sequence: CASSGTVMNQPQHF.